The next 24 T cell receptor beta chains were all read from a single sample in a study of blood T cell repertoires in COVID-19. Some clones are missing from TCRdb's copy, which holds only in-frame ones; the method was immunoSEQ multiplex PCR. The sample carries approximately 120,000 clones, roughly 72% recorded once. The specimen sequenced was peripheral blood. The receptors were sampled from a man aged 80 or over with COVID-19, enrolled during active disease.

The chain is built from TRBV5-5 and TRBJ2-3, with no clear D. The CDR3 loop spans 16 amino acids. From germline, CDR1 is SGHKS and CDR2 YYEKEE (reference sequence). V shed 4 bases and J shed 1 base, with 16 bases lying between them. The CDR3 bases are TGTGCCAGCAGCCTATACATAACTCGGGGCACAGATACGCAGTATTTT. Its translation: CASSLYITRGTDTQYF.

The J gene is TRBJ1-2, the V gene TRBV25-1, with a weak D call TRBD1 (6 bases). The CDR3 is 12 residues long. Germline V gene lookup returns CDR1 MGHDK and CDR2 SYGVNS. V lost 6 bases, J lost 4 bases, and 9 bases lay in between. In DNA form, the CDR3 reads TGTGCCAGCAGCGGACAGCCCTATGGCTACACCTTC. Amino acids: CASSGQPYGYTF.

The rearrangement links TRBV28 to TRBJ1-2; the D gene is possibly TRBD1 (6 bases). The CDR3 has 16 residues. Germline lookup yields CDR1 MDHEN and CDR2 SYDVKM. The V gene lost 4 bases and the J gene lost 2 bases, with 17 bases spanning the gap. The DNA of the CDR3 is TGTGCCAGCAGTTACATAAAATTGACAGGAAACTATGGCTACACCTTC. This encodes CASSYIKLTGNYGYTF.

The rearrangement links TRBV28 to TRBJ1-6; no clear D. This CDR3 has 13 residues. Germline V gene data show CDR1 as MDHEN and CDR2 as SYDVKM. With 7 bases removed from V and 11 bases from J, the gap between germline ends came to 15 bases. CDR3 DNA sequence: TGTGCCAGCATGGGAGGGAATGGTCCACCCCTCCACTTT. This codes for CASMGGNGPPLHF.

This clone was seen only a few times. V gene TRBV11-1 combines with J gene TRBJ1-2; 9 nucleotides align to TRBD1. The CDR3 is made up of 14 amino acids. The germline V gene has CDR1 SGHAT and CDR2 FQDESV (reference sequence). V shed 8 bases and J 7 bases; nucleotides not matched to a gene: 11. CDR3 coding DNA: TGTGCCAGCGCAACCGGGACAGGGCTCAGTGGCTACACCTTC. Its protein product is CASATGTGLSGYTF.

The V and J genes are TRBV6-6 and TRBJ2-7, with D perhaps matching TRBD2 (5 bases). V was trimmed by 0 bases and J by 4 bases, leaving 13 bases between them. Germline values: CDR1 MNHNY, CDR2 SVGAGI (reference sequence). CDR3 length equals 15 residues. This chain's CDR3 is CASSYSARGEYEQYF. Written as DNA, the CDR3 is TGTGCCAGCAGTTACTCAGCCCGGGGAGAGTACGAGCAGTACTTC.

The rearrangement uses TRBV7-9 and TRBJ1-5; possibly TRBD1 for D (6 bases). The CDR3 length is 15 residues. With 2 bases removed from V and 0 bases from J, the gap between germline ends came to 8 bases. Per the germline V gene, CDR1 is SEHNR and CDR2 is FQNEAQ (reference sequence). The CDR3 loop reads CASSLTGISNQPQHF. The CDR3 nucleotides are TGTGCCAGCAGCTTAACAGGGATTAGCAATCAGCCCCAGCATTTT.

V is TRBV28 and J is TRBJ1-1; D unresolved. CDR3 length equals 15 residues. The germline V gene encodes CDR1 MDHEN and CDR2 SYDVKM. Trimming removed 2 bases from V and 0 bases from J, with 10 bases in between. The CDR3 region has the DNA TGTGCCAGCAGTTTAGCTGGCACAGTGAACACTGAAGCTTTCTTT. Residues: CASSLAGTVNTEAFF.

The gene calls are TRBV30 and TRBJ1-2; the match to TRBD1 covers 8 bases. Germline V gene data show CDR1 as GTSNPN and CDR2 as SVGIG (reference sequence). This CDR3 is built from 15 residues. The V and J ends lost 2 bases and 5 bases, in that order; junction bases with no gene match: 10. CDR3 DNA: TGTGCCTGGAGTATCAGGGGGCGGGAGGGGTATGGCTACACCTTC. Amino acids: CAWSIRGREGYGYTF.

This clone was picked up one time. The chain has TRBV7-2 and TRBJ1-2, with 7 bases lining up with TRBD1. The CDR3 has 15 residues. In germline, CDR1 is SGHTA, CDR2 FQGNSA. Unmatched junction bases numbered 13, after V lost 2 bases and J lost 10 bases. The CDR3 sequence is CASSLTDRVGPIYTF. CDR3 coding DNA: TGTGCCAGCAGCTTAACAGACAGGGTCGGACCTATCTACACCTTC.

This clone has just one count. Other DNA variants within this sample encode the same CDR3. The DNA of the CDR3 is TGTGCCAGCAGTCGTACCGGGAGGGAAAAACTGTTTTTT. Translating it yields CASSRTGREKLFF. V gene TRBV28 combines with J gene TRBJ1-4, with D unclear. Trimming left V 5 bases short and J 8 bases short, with 12 bases between. CDR1 is MDHEN, CDR2 SYDVKM, per germline. The CDR3 totals 13 residues.

CDR3 protein: CASSLAGGLAGEETQYF. The CDR3 DNA reads TGTGCCAGCAGCTTAGCGGGCGGACTAGCGGGAGAAGAGACCCAGTACTTC. The chain links TRBV7-6 to TRBJ2-5, with 13 bases lining up with TRBD2. The ends lost 0 bases at V and 3 bases at J; junction bases unmatched: 4. Germline V gene data show CDR1 as SGHVS and CDR2 as FNYEAQ. This CDR3 spans 17 amino acids.

The gene calls are TRBV7-9 and TRBJ2-5; 8 nucleotides align to TRBD1. CDR1 is SEHNR and CDR2 is FQNEAQ in the germline V gene (reference sequence). The CDR3 is 14 residues long. After removal of 3 bases from V and 5 bases from J, the junction contained 5 bases not matched to a gene. The CDR3 here is CASSFSGGVETQYF. The CDR3 DNA reads as TGTGCCAGCAGCTTTTCAGGGGGCGTGGAGACCCAGTACTTC.

This chain joins TRBV6-5 and TRBJ1-4; possible D gene TRBD1, 5 bases. The germline V gene has CDR1 MNHEY and CDR2 SVGAGI. The CDR3 spans 14 residues. V was trimmed by 5 bases and J by 6 bases, leaving 13 bases between them. This chain's CDR3 is CASSRDSSDEKLFF. CDR3 sequence (DNA): TGTGCCAGCAGTCGCGACAGTTCGGATGAAAAACTGTTTTTT.

The chain has TRBV5-1 and TRBJ2-7, with 11 nucleotides matching TRBD1. Germline-derived CDR1 and CDR2 are SGHRS and YFSETQ. The CDR3 runs to 15 residues. Unmatched junction bases numbered 6, after V lost 4 bases and J lost 3 bases. CDR3 in amino acids: CASSKLGTGGYEQYF. In DNA form, the CDR3 reads TGCGCCAGCAGCAAACTCGGGACAGGGGGCTACGAGCAGTACTTC.

On this clone itself: One end of the junction is discordant with germline, which a read error may explain. This chain connects TRBV29-1 to TRBJ2-4, with TRBD2 as a possible D gene (5 bases). Germline CDR1 reads SQVTM; CDR2 reads ANQGSEA. The CDR3 is made up of 14 amino acids. This CDR3 is CSVEASGTKNIQYF. In nucleotides, the CDR3 is TGCAGCGTCGAAGCAAGCGGTACCAAAAACATTCAGTACTTC.

The chain combines TRBV7-2 with TRBJ2-5; D is ambiguous. Germline values: CDR1 SGHTA, CDR2 FQGNSA. The CDR3 consists of 13 residues. Trimming cost V 5 bases and J 5 bases, with 12 bases left between them. The CDR3 nucleotides read TGTGCCAGCAGCCGTTCAACATCGGAGACCCAGTACTTC. Translated: CASSRSTSETQYF.

The V call is TRBV29-1, the J call TRBJ2-3; TRBD1 might be the D (5 bases). Looked up from germline, CDR1 is SQVTM and CDR2 is ANQGSEA. The CDR3 extends over 16 amino acids. Deletions cut 7 bases from V and 0 bases from J, with 20 bases between. In DNA form, the CDR3 reads TGCAGCGCTTTTCCAGCGACAGCCTCAAGCACAGATACGCAGTATTTT. This codes for CSAFPATASSTDTQYF.

V is TRBV7-2 and J is TRBJ1-1; TRBD1 is a possible D gene (5 bases). Germline V lookup: CDR1 SGHTA, CDR2 FQGNSA. Trimming cost V 4 bases and J 8 bases, with 14 bases left between them. This CDR3 is 13 amino acids long. This chain's CDR3 is CASSYQWGREAFF. CDR3 nucleotides: TGTGCCAGCAGCTATCAATGGGGCAGGGAAGCTTTCTTT.

V and J are TRBV18 and TRBJ2-5, with TRBD2 identical over 10 bases. Germline V lookup: CDR1 KGHSH, CDR2 LQKENI. The CDR3 has 17 amino acids. V lost 1 base to trimming and J lost 4 bases; unmatched junction nucleotides: 9. The CDR3 DNA follows: TGTGCCAGCTCACCACTCCAGCGGGAGGGCCTCTTAGAGACCCAGTACTTC. This gives the protein CASSPLQREGLLETQYF.

The chain is built from TRBV28 and TRBJ2-3; TRBD2 aligns across 7 bases. V lost 6 bases, J lost 2 bases, and 17 bases stayed unmatched. Looked up from germline, CDR1 is MDHEN and CDR2 is SYDVKM. This CDR3 is built from 18 residues. Written as DNA, the CDR3 is TGTGCCAGCAGGTACTCCCAAATGGAGCGGGAAAACACAGATACGCAGTATTTT. Protein sequence: CASRYSQMERENTDTQYF. The full variable domain, with the rest looked up from reference TRBV28 and TRBJ2-3, is DVKVTQSSRYLVKRTGEKVFLECVQDMDHENMFWYRQDPGLGLRLIYFSYDVKMKEKGDIPEGYSVSREKKERFSLILESASTNQTSMYLCASRYSQMERENTDTQYFGPGTRLTVL.

V usage is TRBV9 and J usage is TRBJ2-1; 9 positions match TRBD2. V shed 2 bases and J 9 bases; nucleotides not matched to a gene: 9. The CDR3 is made up of 15 amino acids. CDR1 is SGDLS, CDR2 YYNGEE, per germline. The DNA of the CDR3 is TGTGCCAGCAGCGTTCGGGCGGGAGGGTTCATTGAGCAGTTCTTC. This translates into CASSVRAGGFIEQFF.

The V call is TRBV28, the J call TRBJ2-7; no definite D call. The CDR3 loop spans 11 amino acids. V was pared by 7 bases and J by 4 bases, with 8 bases between. The germline V gene has CDR1 MDHEN and CDR2 SYDVKM. The CDR3 sequence is CASTSQYEQYF. The CDR3 DNA reads TGTGCCAGCACCTCCCAGTACGAGCAGTACTTC.

This clone was counted a single time. The rearrangement joins TRBV6-5 to TRBJ2-5; 11 bases are shared with TRBD1. Germline CDR1 is MNHEY and CDR2 is SVGAGI. The length of the CDR3 is 16 residues. The J segment lost 5 bases and the V segment lost 2 bases, leaving 7 bases of the junction unmatched. CDR3: CASSYGTGGSGETQYF. DNA of the CDR3: TGTGCCAGCAGTTACGGGACAGGGGGTTCTGGGGAGACCCAGTACTTC.